The 10 T cell receptor beta chains reported below all come from one sample, sequenced in a study of T cell responses to AZD1222 COVID-19 vaccine. Data came from immunoSEQ multiplex PCR; TCRdb stores just in-frame clones and leaves some out. The table lists 150,000 to 200,000 clones, about 91% of them singletons. The sequencing used peripheral blood, collected 28 days after the second AZD1222 dose. These receptor sequences come from an adult who received the AZD1222 COVID-19 vaccine.

The V and J genes are TRBV27 and TRBJ2-4; 11 nucleotides agree with TRBD1. Trimming took 2 bases from V and 0 from J; bases not matched to a gene: 6. CDR1 is MNHEY, CDR2 SMNVEV, per germline (reference sequence). CDR3 length equals 18 residues. CDR3 DNA: TGTGCCAGCAGTTTACGGGGACAGGGGGAATTAGCCAAAAACATTCAGTACTTC. It yields the protein CASSLRGQGELAKNIQYF.

The chain combines TRBV28 with TRBJ2-2; D tentatively fits TRBD1 or TRBD2 (5 bases each). Trimming took off 10 bases at V and 2 bases at J, with 17 bases between the two ends. The CDR3 totals 15 residues. Germline V CDR1 and CDR2: MDHEN, SYDVKM. CDR3 loop: CATRLDGTNTGELFF. The CDR3 nucleotides read TGTGCCACCAGGCTCGATGGGACCAACACCGGGGAGCTGTTTTTT.

About this clone: A junction boundary mismatches the germline segment, possibly from a read error. CDR3 bases: TGCGCCAGCAGTGGAGCGTCAGTGCCTGAGGCCTTC. This gives the protein CASSGASVPEAF. The rearrangement uses TRBV5-1 and TRBJ1-2; the D is unclear. From germline, CDR1 is SGHRS and CDR2 YFSETQ. The CDR3 is made up of 12 amino acids.

This sequence joins TRBV7-2 and TRBJ1-2; D is unclear. The CDR3 has 15 amino acids. Trimming pared 0 bases from V and 2 bases from J, leaving 10 bases between. Germline V gene data show CDR1 as SGHTA and CDR2 as FQGNSA. The CDR3 DNA is TGTGCCAGCAGCTTAGCGAGTCAGCGAAACTATGGCTACACCTTC. It encodes CASSLASQRNYGYTF.

The chain uses TRBV3-1 (or the pseudogene TRBV3-2) and TRBJ1-3, with unresolved D. Trimming took off 4 bases at V and 0 bases at J, with 10 bases between the two ends. CDR3 size: 15 residues. Per the germline V gene, CDR1 is LGHDT and CDR2 is YNNKEL (reference sequence). CDR3 DNA: TGTGCCAGCAGCCTTGCACCGTTCTCTGGAAACACCATATATTTT. It is translated as CASSLAPFSGNTIYF.

This clone was recorded only once. This chain joins TRBV25-1 and TRBJ2-5; 9 bases map to TRBD1. CDR3 length equals 15 residues. CDR1 MGHDK and CDR2 SYGVNS come from the germline V gene. V lost 3 bases to trimming and J lost 2 bases; unmatched junction nucleotides: 4. CDR3 DNA: TGTGCCAGCAGTGAGACAGGGGGTCCTCAAGAGACCCAGTACTTC. This encodes CASSETGGPQETQYF.

This chain links TRBV4-3 with TRBJ1-1; tentatively, D is TRBD1 (6 bases). The germline V gene has CDR1 LGHNA and CDR2 YSLEER. Trimming took 4 bases from V and 1 from J, leaving 10 bases between them. The CDR3 is 14 residues long. Here the CDR3 reads CASSLDSSNTEAFF. The CDR3 DNA sequence: TGCGCCAGCAGCCTGGACAGCTCGAACACTGAAGCTTTCTTT.

This clone was recorded only once. The sample has other DNA sequences that encode this CDR3 too. The J gene is TRBJ2-7, the V gene TRBV5-1; 10 bases fit TRBD1. V lost 4 bases, J lost 2 bases, and 3 bases stayed unmatched. CDR3 length: 14 residues. The germline V gene has CDR1 SGHRS and CDR2 YFSETQ. The CDR3 sequence: CASSPGQGAYEQYF. CDR3 bases: TGCGCCAGCAGCCCAGGACAGGGGGCCTACGAGCAGTACTTC. The full variable domain, with the rest looked up from reference TRBV5-1 and TRBJ2-7, is KAGVTQTPRYLIKTRGQQVTLSCSPISGHRSVSWYQQTPGQGLQFLFEYFSETQRNKGNFPGRFSGRQFSNSRSEMNVSTLELGDSALYLCASSPGQGAYEQYFGPGTRLTVT.

This chain connects TRBV20-1 to TRBJ2-3; 7 bases fit TRBD1. The CDR3 has 14 residues. J was trimmed by 4 bases and V by 3 bases; bases with no gene match: 7. Per the germline V gene, CDR1 is DFQATT and CDR2 is SNEGSKA (reference sequence). The CDR3: CSASSDRVPDTQYF. In DNA form, the CDR3 reads TGCAGTGCTAGTAGTGACAGGGTTCCAGATACGCAGTATTTT.

This chain uses TRBV6-1 with TRBJ2-3; no clear D. The ends were cut back, 1 base at V and 4 bases at J, with 9 bases in the middle. The germline V gene has CDR1 MNHNS and CDR2 SASEGT. The CDR3 covers 14 residues. The CDR3 bases are TGTGCCAGCAGTGAAGTCCGTAGGGCAGATACGCAGTATTTT. This encodes CASSEVRRADTQYF.